This T cell receptor (beta chain) was identified during a study of T-cell memory formation after mild COVID-19. The CDR3 loop spans 14 amino acids. V was clipped by 7 bases and J by 8 bases, with 17 bases between them. Overall study findings and caveats: Clones contracting day 15 to 85 were balanced CD4/CD8; later expanders leaned CD4+. Mostly located in CM and EM were contracting CD4+ clones, with contracting CD8+ clones located in EMRA.

A 5'RACE reaction primed in the constant segment made cDNA libraries of TCR alpha and TCR beta, and these carried sample barcodes and UMIs. TCRdb used MiXCR to reprocess the 5' RACE reads, holding one entry per CDR3 protein. The sample holds 250,000 to 400,000 distinct CDR3 sequences, approximately 15% seen once. Many counts were recorded for this clonotype. The antigen is not known. The clonotype comes from a man aged 18 to 30 who had mild COVID-19 (a few samples of this study predate the infection). Cell type and time point are not known. The specimen sequenced was PBMCs or a T cell subset sorted from them (not recorded which). This chain links TRBV12-3 or TRBV12-4 with TRBJ2-2; perhaps TRBD2 as D (5 bases). The CDR3 DNA sequence: TGTGCCAGCACCGTAGAGCCTCGGGGAGGGGAGCTGTTTTTT. Its translation is CASTVEPRGGELFF.